This TCR beta chain derives from a study of blood T cell repertoires in COVID-19. Overall study context: Both acute and convalescent COVID-19 samples were obtained from the United States, Italy and Spain. T cells, B-cell-depleted T cells, or PBMCs provided the cDNA or gDNA that served as material.

The CDR3 contains 15 residues. The germline V and J ends were trimmed by 5 bases and 4 bases, with 16 bases remaining between them. Germline values: CDR1 SEHNR, CDR2 FQNEAQ (reference sequence). The authors' processing: Reference gene primers were amplified, and this amplification served to estimate nucleated cell counts. Some clones are missing from TCRdb's copy, which holds only in-frame ones; the method was immunoSEQ multiplex PCR. That table gives V, J and clone size, and the DNA gave D and trimming. The sample records 150,000 or so clones, roughly 86% being singletons. The chain joins TRBV7-9 to TRBJ2-3; D is possibly TRBD2 (5 bases). The material sequenced was peripheral blood. The clonotype originates from a human donor with acute or convalescent COVID-19. The donor label of this sample is uncertain. Here the CDR3 reads CASSQSGGLADTQYF. Written as DNA, the CDR3 is TGTGCCAGCAGCCAAAGTGGCGGGTTGGCAGATACGCAGTATTTT.